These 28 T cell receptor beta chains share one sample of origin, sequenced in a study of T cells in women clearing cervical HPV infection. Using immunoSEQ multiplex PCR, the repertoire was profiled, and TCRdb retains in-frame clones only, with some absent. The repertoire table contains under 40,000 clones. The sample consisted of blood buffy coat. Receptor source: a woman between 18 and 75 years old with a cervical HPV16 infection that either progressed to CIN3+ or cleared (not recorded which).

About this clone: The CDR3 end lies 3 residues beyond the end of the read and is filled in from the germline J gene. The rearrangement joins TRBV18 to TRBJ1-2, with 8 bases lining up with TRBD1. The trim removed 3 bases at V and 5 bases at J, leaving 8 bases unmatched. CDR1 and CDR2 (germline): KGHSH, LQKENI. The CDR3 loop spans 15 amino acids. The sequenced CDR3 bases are TGTGCCAGCTCACCTTCAGGGGGCATGTATTATGGC. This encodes CASSPSGGMYYG. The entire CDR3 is CASSPSGGMYYGYTF.

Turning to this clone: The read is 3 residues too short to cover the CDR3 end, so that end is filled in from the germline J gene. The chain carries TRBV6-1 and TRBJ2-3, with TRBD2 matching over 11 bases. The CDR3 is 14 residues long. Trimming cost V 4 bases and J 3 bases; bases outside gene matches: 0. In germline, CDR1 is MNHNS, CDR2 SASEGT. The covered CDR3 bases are TGTGCCAGCAGTGCTAGCGGGAGGACAGATACG. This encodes CASSASGRTDT. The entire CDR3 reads CASSASGRTDTQYF.

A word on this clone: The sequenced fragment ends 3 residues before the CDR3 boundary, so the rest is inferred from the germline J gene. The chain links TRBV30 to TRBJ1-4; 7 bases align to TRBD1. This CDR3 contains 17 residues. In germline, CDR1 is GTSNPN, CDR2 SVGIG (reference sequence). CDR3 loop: CAWGTDQFNSGANVLFF. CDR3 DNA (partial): TGTGCCTGGGGGACAGACCAGTTTAACTCTGGGGCCAACGTA.

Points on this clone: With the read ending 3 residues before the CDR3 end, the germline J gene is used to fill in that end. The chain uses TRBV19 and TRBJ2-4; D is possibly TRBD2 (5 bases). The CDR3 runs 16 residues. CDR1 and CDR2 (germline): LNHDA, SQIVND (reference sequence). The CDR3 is CASSLRNIQTDYGQYF. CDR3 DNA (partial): TGTGCCAGTAGTCTCCGAAACATTCAGACCGACTATGGT.

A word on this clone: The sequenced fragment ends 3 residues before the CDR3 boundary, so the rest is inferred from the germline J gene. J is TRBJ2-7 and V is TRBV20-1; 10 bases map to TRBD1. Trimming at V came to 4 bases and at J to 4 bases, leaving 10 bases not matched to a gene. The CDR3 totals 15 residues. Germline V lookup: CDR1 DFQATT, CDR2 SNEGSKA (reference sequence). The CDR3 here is CSAIAYGTGVYEQYF. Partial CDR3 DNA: TGCAGTGCTATAGCTTACGGGACAGGGGTTTACGAG.

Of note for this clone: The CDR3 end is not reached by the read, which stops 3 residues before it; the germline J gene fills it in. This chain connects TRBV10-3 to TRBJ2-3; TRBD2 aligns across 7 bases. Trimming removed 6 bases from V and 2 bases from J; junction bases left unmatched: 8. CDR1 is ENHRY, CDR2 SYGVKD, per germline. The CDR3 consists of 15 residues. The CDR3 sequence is CAISPAGDSTDTQYF. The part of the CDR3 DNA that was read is TGTGCCATCAGCCCCGCGGGGGATTCCACAGATACG.

CDR3 DNA, as far as it was read: TGTGCCAGCAGATTCGGGAACACCGGGGAG. Amino acids: CASRFGNTGE. The entire CDR3 sequence reads CASRFGNTGELFF. This chain connects TRBV2 to TRBJ2-2; D gene ambiguous. The CDR3 end falls 3 residues outside the read, so it is completed with the germline J gene. CDR1 SNHLY and CDR2 FYNNEI come from the germline V gene. The length of the CDR3 is 13 residues. V was clipped by 6 bases and J by 1 base, with 6 bases between them.

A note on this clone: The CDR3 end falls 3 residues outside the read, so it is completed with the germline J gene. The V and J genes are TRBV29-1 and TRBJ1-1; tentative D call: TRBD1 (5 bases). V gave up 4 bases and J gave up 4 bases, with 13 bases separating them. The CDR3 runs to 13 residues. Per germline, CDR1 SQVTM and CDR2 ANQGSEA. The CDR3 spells CSVATGGGTEAFF. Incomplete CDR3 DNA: TGCAGCGTTGCTACCGGGGGGGGCACTGAA. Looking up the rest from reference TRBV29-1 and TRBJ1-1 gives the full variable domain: SAVISQKPSRDICQRGTSLTIQCQVDSQVTMMFWYRQQPGQSLTLIATANQGSEATYESGFVIDKFPISRPNLTFSTLTVSNMSPEDSSIYLCSVATGGGTEAFFGQGTRLTVV.

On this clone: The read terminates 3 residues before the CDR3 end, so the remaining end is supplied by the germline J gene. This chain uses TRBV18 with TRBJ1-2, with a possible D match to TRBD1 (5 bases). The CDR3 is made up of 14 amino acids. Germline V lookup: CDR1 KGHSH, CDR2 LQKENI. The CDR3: CASSFQVGAYDYTF. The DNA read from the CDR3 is TGTGCCAGCTCATTCCAGGTAGGGGCCTACGAC.

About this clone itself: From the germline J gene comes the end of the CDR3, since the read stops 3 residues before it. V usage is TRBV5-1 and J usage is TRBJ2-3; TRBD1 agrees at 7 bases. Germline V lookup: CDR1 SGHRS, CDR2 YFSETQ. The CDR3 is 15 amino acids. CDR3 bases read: TGCGCCAGCAGCTTAGACGCCGGGACAGATCAGCCG. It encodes CASSLDAGTDQP. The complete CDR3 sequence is CASSLDAGTDQPQYF.

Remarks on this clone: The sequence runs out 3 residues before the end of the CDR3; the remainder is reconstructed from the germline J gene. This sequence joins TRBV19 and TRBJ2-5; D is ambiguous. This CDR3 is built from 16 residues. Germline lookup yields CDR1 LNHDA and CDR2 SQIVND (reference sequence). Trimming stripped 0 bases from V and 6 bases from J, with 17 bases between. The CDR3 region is CASSIDYSSGGKTQYF. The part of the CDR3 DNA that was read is TGTGCCAGTAGTATAGATTATTCCTCCGGTGGTAAGACC.

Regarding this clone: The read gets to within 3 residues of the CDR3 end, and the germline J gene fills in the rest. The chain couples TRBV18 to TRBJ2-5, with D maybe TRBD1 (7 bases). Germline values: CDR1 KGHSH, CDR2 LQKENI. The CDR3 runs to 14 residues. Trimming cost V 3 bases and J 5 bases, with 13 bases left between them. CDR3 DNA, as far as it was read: TGTGCCAGCTCACCCTCCAGGGGGGATGAGACC. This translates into CASSPSRGDET. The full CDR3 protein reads CASSPSRGDETQYF.

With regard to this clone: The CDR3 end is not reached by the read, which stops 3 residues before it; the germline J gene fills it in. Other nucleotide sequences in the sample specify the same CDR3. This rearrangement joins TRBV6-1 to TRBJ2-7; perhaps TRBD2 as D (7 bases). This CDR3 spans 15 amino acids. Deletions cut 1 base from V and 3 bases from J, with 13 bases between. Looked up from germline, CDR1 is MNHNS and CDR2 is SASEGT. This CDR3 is CASSEGTGGSYEQYF. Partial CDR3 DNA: TGTGCCAGCAGTGAAGGGACGGGGGGCAGCTACGAG.

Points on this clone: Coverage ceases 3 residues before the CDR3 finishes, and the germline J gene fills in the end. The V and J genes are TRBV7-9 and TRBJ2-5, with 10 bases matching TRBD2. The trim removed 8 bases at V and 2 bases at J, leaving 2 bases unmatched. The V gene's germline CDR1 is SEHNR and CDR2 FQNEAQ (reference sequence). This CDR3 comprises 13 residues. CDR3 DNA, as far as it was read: TGTGCCAGCGGACTAGCGGCTCAAGAGACC. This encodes CASGLAAQET. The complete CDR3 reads CASGLAAQETQYF.

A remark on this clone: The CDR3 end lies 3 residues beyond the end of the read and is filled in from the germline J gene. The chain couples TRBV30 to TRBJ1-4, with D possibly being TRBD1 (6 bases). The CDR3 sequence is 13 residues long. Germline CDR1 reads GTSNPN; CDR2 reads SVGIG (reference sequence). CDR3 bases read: TGTGCCTGGAGTGGGCAGGGGAATAAGAAA. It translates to CAWSGQGNKK. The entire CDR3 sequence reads CAWSGQGNKKLFF.

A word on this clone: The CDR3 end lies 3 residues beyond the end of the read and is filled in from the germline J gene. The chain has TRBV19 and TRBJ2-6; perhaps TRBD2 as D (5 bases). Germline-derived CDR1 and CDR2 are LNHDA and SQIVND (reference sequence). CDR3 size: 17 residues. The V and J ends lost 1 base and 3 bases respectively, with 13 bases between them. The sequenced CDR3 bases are TGTGCCAGTAGTATAGCGGTCTCACGGGGTGGGGCCAACGTC. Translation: CASSIAVSRGGANV. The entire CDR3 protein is CASSIAVSRGGANVLTF.

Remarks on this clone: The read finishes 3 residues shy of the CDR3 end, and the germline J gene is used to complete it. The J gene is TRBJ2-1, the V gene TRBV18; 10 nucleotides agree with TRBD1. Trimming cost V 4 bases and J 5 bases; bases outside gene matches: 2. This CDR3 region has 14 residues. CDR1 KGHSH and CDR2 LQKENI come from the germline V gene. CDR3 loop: CASSLGTGDNEQFF. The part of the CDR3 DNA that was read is TGTGCCAGCTCACTAGGGACAGGGGACAATGAG. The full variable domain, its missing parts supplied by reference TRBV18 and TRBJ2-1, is NAGVMQNPRHLVRRRGQEARLRCSPMKGHSHVYWYRQLPEEGLKFMVYLQKENIIDESGMPKERFSAEFPKEGPSILRIQQVVRGDSAAYFCASSLGTGDNEQFFGPGTRLTVL.

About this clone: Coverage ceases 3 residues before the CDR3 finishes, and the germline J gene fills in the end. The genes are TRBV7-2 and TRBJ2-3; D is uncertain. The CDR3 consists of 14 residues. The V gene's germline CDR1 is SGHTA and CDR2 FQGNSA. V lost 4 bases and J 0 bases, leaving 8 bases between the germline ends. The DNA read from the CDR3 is TGTGCCAGCAGCTCTAGGTCAAGCACAGATACG. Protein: CASSSRSSTDT. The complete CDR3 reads CASSSRSSTDTQYF. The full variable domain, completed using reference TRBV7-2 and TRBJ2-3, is GAGVSQSPSNKVTEKGKDVELRCDPISGHTALYWYRQSLGQGLEFLIYFQGNSAPDKSGLPSDRFSAERTGGSVSTLTIQRTQQEDSAVYLCASSSRSSTDTQYFGPGTRLTVL.

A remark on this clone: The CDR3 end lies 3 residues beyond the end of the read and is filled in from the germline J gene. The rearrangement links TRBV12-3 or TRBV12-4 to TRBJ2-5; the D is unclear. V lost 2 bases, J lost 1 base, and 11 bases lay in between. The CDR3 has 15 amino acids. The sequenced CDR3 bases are TGTGCCAGCAGTTTATCTTGGCCGTCCCAAGAGACC. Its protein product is CASSLSWPSQET. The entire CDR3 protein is CASSLSWPSQETQYF.

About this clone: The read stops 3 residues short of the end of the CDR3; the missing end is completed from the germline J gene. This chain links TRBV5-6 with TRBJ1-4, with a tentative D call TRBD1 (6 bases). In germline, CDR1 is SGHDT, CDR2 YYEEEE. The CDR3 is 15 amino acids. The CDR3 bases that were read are TGTGCCAGCAGCCGTAGGGGGGGCGGGGCCAACGTA. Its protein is CASSRRGGGANV. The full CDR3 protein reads CASSRRGGGANVLFF.

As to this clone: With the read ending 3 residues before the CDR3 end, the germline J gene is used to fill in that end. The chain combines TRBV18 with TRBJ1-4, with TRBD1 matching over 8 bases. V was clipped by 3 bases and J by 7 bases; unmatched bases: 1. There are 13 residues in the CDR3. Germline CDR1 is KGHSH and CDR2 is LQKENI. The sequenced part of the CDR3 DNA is TGTGCCAGCTCACCGGGACAGGCTGAAAAA. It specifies CASSPGQAEK. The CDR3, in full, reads CASSPGQAEKLFF.

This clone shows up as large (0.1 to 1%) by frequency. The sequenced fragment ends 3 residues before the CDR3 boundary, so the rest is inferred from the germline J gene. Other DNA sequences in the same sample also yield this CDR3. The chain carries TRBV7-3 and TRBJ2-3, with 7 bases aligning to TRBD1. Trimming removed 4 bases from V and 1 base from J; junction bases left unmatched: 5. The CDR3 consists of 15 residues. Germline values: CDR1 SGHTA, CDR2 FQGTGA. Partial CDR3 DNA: TGTGCCAGCAGCTCCTGGACAGGCCGCACAGATACG. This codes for CASSSWTGRTDT. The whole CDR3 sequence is CASSSWTGRTDTQYF. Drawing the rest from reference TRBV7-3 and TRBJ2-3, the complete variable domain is GAGVSQTPSNKVTEKGKYVELRCDPISGHTALYWYRQSLGQGPEFLIYFQGTGAADDSGLPNDRFFAVRPEGSVSTLKIQRTERGDSAVYLCASSSWTGRTDTQYFGPGTRLTVL.

The CDR3 spells CASSDPGHDEQYF. Partial CDR3 DNA: TGTGCCAGCAGTGATCCGGGACACGACGAG. V usage is TRBV6-1 and J usage is TRBJ2-7; possibly TRBD1 for D (6 bases). The missing CDR3 end, 3 residues past where the read stops, is filled in from the germline J gene. The V and J ends lost 3 bases and 5 bases respectively, with 11 bases between them. The germline gives CDR1 MNHNS, CDR2 SASEGT. The CDR3 extends over 13 amino acids.

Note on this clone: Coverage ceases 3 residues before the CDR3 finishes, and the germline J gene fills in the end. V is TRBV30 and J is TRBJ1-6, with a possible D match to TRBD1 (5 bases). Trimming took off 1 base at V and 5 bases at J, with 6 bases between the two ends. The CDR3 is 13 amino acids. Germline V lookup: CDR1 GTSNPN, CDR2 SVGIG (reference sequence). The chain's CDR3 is CAWSAGDNSPLHF. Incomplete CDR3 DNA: TGTGCCTGGAGTGCGGGGGATAATTCACCC.

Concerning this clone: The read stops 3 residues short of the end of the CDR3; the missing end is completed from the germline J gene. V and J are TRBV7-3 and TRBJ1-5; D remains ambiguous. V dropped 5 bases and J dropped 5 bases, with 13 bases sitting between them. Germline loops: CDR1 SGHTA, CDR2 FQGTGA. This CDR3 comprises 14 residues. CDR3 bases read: TGTGCCAGCAGCGCAGCCAGACTCGATCAGCCC. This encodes CASSAARLDQP. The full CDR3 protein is CASSAARLDQPQHF.

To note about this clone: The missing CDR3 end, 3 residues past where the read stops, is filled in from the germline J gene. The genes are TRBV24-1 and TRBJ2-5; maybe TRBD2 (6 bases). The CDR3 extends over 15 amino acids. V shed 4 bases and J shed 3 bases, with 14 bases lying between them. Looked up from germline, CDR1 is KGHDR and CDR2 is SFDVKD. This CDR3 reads CATSDGGSGKETQYF. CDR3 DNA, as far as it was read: TGTGCCACCAGTGACGGGGGTAGCGGAAAAGAGACC.

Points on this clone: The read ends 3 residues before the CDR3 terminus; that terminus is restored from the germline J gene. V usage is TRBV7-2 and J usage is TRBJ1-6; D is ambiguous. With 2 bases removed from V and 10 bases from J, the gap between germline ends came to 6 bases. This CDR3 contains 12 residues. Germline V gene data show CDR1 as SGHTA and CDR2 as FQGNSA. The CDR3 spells CASSLFQSPLHF. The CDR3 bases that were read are TGTGCCAGCAGCTTATTCCAATCACCC. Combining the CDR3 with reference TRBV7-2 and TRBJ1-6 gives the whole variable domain GAGVSQSPSNKVTEKGKDVELRCDPISGHTALYWYRQSLGQGLEFLIYFQGNSAPDKSGLPSDRFSAERTGGSVSTLTIQRTQQEDSAVYLCASSLFQSPLHFGNGTRLTVT.

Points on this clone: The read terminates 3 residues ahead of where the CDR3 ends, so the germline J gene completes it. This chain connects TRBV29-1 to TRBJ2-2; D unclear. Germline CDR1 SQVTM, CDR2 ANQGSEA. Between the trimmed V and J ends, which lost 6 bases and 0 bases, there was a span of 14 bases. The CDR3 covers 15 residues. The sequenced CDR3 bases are TGCAGCGTCACGGGTGTAGCCGCGAACACCGGGGAG. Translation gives CSVTGVAANTGE. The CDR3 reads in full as CSVTGVAANTGELFF.